The 4 T cell receptor beta chains below all came from one sample that was sequenced in a study of cytomegalovirus exposure and HLA in healthy donors (dated by TCRdb to 2016 to 2017). Libraries were constructed by the immunoSEQ multiplex PCR assay. The multiplex PCR relied on a mix of 60 forward primers for TCR Vbeta segments and 13 reverse primers for TCR Jbeta segments. TCRdb's version of the immuneACCESS table is confined to in-frame rearrangements and falls short of the full clone set. An unresolved V gene accounts for under half of the shortfall where checked; the remainder is of unknown origin. For this sample the table gives 160,000 or so clones, of which 60% to 80% were detected only once. Roughly 1.4% of the sample lies in the top ten. The material sequenced was PBMCs. These receptors were obtained from a man aged 60 to 69 in good health and CMV-seronegative.

This chain uses TRBV5-4 with TRBJ2-7, with D perhaps matching TRBD1 (6 bases). The CDR3 runs 15 residues. Trimming took 4 bases from V and 1 from J, leaving 15 bases between them. CDR1 is SGHNT, CDR2 YYREEE, per germline (reference sequence). Here the CDR3 reads CASSPTGSRSYEQYF. CDR3 DNA: TGTGCCAGCAGCCCGACAGGTTCGCGGTCCTACGAGCAGTACTTC.

The rearrangement links TRBV4-1 to TRBJ1-6, with 8 bases that match TRBD1. The CDR3 has 14 amino acids. The germline V gene has CDR1 MGHRA and CDR2 YSYEKL. The V segment lost 1 base and the J segment 13 bases; nucleotides outside the gene matches: 6. As DNA, the CDR3 is TGCGCCAGCAGCCAAGGAACAGGGGGGTACCCCCTCCACTTT. It yields the protein CASSQGTGGYPLHF.

The V call is TRBV5-4, the J call TRBJ2-5, with 9 bases matching TRBD2. This CDR3 is built from 15 residues. CDR1 is SGHNT, CDR2 YYREEE, per germline (reference sequence). V trimming: 4 bases; J trimming: 5 bases; junction bases outside the gene matches: 9. CDR3 sequence: CASSPTSGGWETQYF. In nucleotides, the CDR3 is TGTGCCAGCAGCCCCACGAGCGGGGGGTGGGAGACCCAGTACTTC.

The chain has TRBV5-5 and TRBJ1-5, with 10 bases identical to TRBD1. The CDR3 is 16 amino acids. J was trimmed by 2 bases and V by 4 bases; bases with no gene match: 6. Germline CDR1 and CDR2: SGHKS and YYEKEE (reference sequence). Here the CDR3 reads CASSASGTGGNQPQHF. CDR3 sequence (DNA): TGTGCCAGCAGCGCCTCCGGGACAGGGGGCAATCAGCCCCAGCATTTT.